This record covers a single T cell receptor beta chain. Its antigen is unknown. Germline assignment: CDR1 MGHRA and CDR2 YSYEKL. CDR3 length: 14 amino acids. V shed 0 bases and J shed 11 bases, with 16 bases lying between them. One entry per CDR3 protein, called by TCRdb with MiXCR from the reads. The sample has about 78,000 distinct CDR3 sequences, approximately 42% seen once. The sample comes from a study of T cell repertoires in cytomegalovirus infection. The sample consisted of CD8+ T cells from cultured PBMCs, taken from culture after CMV antigen stimulation. The TCR was taken from a human donor in good health (CMV status not recorded). Some clones in this sample may be carry-over from other donors' samples. J is TRBJ1-1 and V is TRBV4-1; no firm D call. The CDR3 spells CASSQEEYWGEAFF. The CDR3 DNA follows: TGCGCCAGCAGCCAAGAGGAATACTGGGGAGAGGCTTTCTTT.